The 5 T cell receptor beta chains in this list originate from one sample, sequenced in a study of patients and donors after allogeneic stem cell transplantation. TCRdb re-called the RT-PCR reads through MiXCR, storing one row per CDR3 protein. This sample carries under 170,000 distinct CDR3 sequences, about two fifths of them seen once, and the ten largest clones take around half. Sequencing was carried out using blood, either unsorted or a sorted T cell fraction (not recorded which). The receptors derive from a human donor who was either an allogeneic HSCT recipient or a stem cell or donor lymphocyte infusion donor (not recorded which). It is not recorded whose cells these are; they may come from a transplant donor.

Here the CDR3 DNA reads TGTGCCAGCAGATCCGACAGGGCTGTATGGGGCTACACCTTC. It specifies CASRSDRAVWGYTF. The chain has TRBV12-3 or TRBV12-4 and TRBJ1-2; 7 bases are shared with TRBD1. The CDR3 length is 14 residues. Trimming at V came to 6 bases and at J to 8 bases, leaving 12 bases not matched to a gene.

This clonotype was seen only a few times. The chain couples TRBV5-1 to TRBJ1-1; no definite D call. Trimming took off 0 bases at V and 4 bases at J, with 19 bases between the two ends. Germline assignment: CDR1 SGHRS and CDR2 YFSETQ. This CDR3 region has 17 residues. The CDR3 sequence: CASSLASGGRESTEAFF. CDR3 DNA: TGCGCCAGCAGCTTGGCCTCGGGAGGACGAGAGAGCACTGAAGCTTTCTTT.

The chain employs TRBV9 and TRBJ2-2, with D uncertain. Per germline, CDR1 SGDLS and CDR2 YYNGEE. Trimming removed 4 bases from V and 5 bases from J, with 9 bases in between. The CDR3 is 13 amino acids. CDR3 region: CASSPHSTGELFF. CDR3 DNA sequence: TGTGCCAGCAGCCCGCACAGTACCGGGGAGCTGTTTTTT.

The chain has TRBV28 and TRBJ2-2; no firm D call. Deletions cut 6 bases from V and 4 bases from J, with 15 bases between. Looked up from germline, CDR1 is MDHEN and CDR2 is SYDVKM. CDR3 size: 15 residues. DNA for the CDR3: TGTGCCAGCAGCATCTTGGGGTCCTTCACCGGGGAGCTGTTTTTT. Translated: CASSILGSFTGELFF.

This clonotype has a handful of counts. The genes are TRBV29-1 and TRBJ1-2, with D perhaps TRBD1 (6 bases). This CDR3 contains 12 residues. V dropped 3 bases and J dropped 4 bases, with 9 bases sitting between them. Germline CDR1 SQVTM, CDR2 ANQGSEA. The CDR3 DNA is TGCAGCGTTGAGGGAGGGGGCTATGGCTACACCTTC. Encoded protein: CSVEGGGYGYTF.